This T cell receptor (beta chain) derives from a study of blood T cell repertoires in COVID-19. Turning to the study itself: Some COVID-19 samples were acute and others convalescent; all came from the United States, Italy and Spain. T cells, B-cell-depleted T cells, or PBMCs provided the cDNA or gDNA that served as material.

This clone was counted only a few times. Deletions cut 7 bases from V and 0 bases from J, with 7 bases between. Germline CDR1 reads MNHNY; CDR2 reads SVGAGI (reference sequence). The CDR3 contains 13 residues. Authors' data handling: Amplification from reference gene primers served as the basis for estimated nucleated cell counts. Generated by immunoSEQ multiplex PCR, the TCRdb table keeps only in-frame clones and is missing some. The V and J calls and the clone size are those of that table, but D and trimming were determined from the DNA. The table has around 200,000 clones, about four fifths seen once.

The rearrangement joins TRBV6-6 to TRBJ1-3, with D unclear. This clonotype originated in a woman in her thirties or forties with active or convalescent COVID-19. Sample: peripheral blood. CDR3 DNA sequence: TGTGCCAGCAATGAGGGCTCTGGAAACACCATATATTTT. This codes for CASNEGSGNTIYF.